The clone carrying this T cell receptor beta chain came up many times. The data were obtained in a study of early T cells in non-severe SARS-CoV-2 infection. The germline V gene has CDR1 SGHAT and CDR2 FQNNGV. V lost 5 bases to trimming and J lost 0 bases, with 11 bases between them. There are 14 residues in the CDR3. MiXCR was run by TCRdb on the 5' RACE reads, yielding one entry per CDR3 protein. This table has some 31,000 distinct CDR3 sequences, roughly 5.9% appearing once. The source material was whole blood. This TCR came from an adult who was a healthcare worker with PCR-confirmed SARS-CoV-2 infection or an uninfected control (not recorded which). J is TRBJ2-7 and V is TRBV11-2, with a tentative D call TRBD1 (6 bases). CDR3 DNA sequence: TGTGCCAGCAGCCTTGGGGGCTTCTCCTACGAGCAGTACTTC. Its translation: CASSLGGFSYEQYF.